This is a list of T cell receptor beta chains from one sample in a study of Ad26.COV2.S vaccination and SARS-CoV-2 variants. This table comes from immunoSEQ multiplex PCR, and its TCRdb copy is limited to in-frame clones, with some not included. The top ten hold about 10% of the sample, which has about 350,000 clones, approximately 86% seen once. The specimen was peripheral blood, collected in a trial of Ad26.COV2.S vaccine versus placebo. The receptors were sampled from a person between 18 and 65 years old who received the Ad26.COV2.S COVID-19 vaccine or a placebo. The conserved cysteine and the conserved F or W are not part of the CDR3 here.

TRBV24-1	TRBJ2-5	ATSVRTREYQETQY
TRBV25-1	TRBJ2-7	ASSDGPGEQY
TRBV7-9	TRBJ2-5	ASSPPGQGFLKTQY
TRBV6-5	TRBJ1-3	ASRKTSGNTIY
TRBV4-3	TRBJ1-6	ASSQDWAVNSPLH
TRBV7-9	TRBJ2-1	ASSLQDSSYNEQF
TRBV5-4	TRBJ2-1	ASSRGALAEPMGEQF
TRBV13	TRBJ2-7	ASSLERAGATYEQY
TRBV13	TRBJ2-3	ASSFSGRARTDTQY
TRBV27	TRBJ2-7	ASSFGGSKYEQY
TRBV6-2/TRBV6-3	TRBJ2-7	ASSFDGDYEQY
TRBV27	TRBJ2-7	ASSTDPWSYEQY
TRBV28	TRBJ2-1	ASGREQF
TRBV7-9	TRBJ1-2	ASSLVEASYGYT
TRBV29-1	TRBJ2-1	SVESLNEQF
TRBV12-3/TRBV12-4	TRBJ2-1	ASSPSRASGV
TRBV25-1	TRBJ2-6	ASSEFGSGANVLT
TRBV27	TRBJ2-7	ASSSRGAGENYEQY
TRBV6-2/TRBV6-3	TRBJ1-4	ASSYDPGLGTPGEKLF
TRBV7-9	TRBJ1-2	ASSLERVRYGYT
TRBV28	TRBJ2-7	ASSRRWGGNYEQY
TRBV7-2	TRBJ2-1	ASSLQAVSYNEQF
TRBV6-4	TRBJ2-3	ASSDSIQGSDTQY
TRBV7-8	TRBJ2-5	ASSPGLATTQTQY
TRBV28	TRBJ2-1	ASSLVATHNEQF
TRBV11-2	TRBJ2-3	ASSLRTSGGHSTDTQY
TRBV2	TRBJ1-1	ASSDRGTGYTEAF
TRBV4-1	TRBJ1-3	ASSQDRTGNTIY
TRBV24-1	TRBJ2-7	ATSDLLDRDRVYEQY
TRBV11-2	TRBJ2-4	ASSPGEGTNIQY
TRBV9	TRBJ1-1	ASSVGIVSTEAF
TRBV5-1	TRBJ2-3	ASSLSGLATDTQY
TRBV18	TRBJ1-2	ASSPSAGRGYT
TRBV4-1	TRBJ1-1	ASSPPSGRGEVNTEAF
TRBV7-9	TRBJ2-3	ASSRTSGGAVDNADTQY
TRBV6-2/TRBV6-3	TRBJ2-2	ASSPQTLTGWDTGELF
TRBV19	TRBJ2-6	ASSRRAGQAILSSGANVLT
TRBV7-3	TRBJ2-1	ASSLGAASNEQF
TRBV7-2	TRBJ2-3	ASSFLADRTDTQY
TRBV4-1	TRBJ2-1	ASSRNEISYNEQF
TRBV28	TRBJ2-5	ASSFRNRGLGETQY
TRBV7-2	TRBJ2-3	ASNRGGDTQY